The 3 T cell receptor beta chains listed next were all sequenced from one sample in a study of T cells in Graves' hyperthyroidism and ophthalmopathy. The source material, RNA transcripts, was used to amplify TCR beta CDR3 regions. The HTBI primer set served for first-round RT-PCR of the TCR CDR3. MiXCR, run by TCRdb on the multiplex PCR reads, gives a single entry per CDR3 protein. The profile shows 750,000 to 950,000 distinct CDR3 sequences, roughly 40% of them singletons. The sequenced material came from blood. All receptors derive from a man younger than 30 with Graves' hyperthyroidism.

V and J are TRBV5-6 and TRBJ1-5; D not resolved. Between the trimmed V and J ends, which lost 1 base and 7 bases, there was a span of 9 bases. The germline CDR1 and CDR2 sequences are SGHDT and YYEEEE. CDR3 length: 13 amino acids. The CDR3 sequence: CASSLRPAQPQHF. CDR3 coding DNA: TGTGCCAGCAGCTTGCGTCCGGCCCAGCCCCAGCATTTT.

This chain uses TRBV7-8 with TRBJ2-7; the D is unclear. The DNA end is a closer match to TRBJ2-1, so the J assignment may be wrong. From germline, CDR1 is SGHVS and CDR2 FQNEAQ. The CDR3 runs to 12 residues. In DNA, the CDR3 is TGTGCCAGCAGCTTAGTACGGAATGAGCAGTTCTTC. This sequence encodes CASSLVRNEQFF.

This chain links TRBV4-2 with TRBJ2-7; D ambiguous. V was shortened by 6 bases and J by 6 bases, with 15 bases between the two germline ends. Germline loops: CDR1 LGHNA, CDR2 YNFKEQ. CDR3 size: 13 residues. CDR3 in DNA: TGTGCCAGCAGACGGAGCCAGTCGGGCGAGCAGTACTTC. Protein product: CASRRSQSGEQYF.